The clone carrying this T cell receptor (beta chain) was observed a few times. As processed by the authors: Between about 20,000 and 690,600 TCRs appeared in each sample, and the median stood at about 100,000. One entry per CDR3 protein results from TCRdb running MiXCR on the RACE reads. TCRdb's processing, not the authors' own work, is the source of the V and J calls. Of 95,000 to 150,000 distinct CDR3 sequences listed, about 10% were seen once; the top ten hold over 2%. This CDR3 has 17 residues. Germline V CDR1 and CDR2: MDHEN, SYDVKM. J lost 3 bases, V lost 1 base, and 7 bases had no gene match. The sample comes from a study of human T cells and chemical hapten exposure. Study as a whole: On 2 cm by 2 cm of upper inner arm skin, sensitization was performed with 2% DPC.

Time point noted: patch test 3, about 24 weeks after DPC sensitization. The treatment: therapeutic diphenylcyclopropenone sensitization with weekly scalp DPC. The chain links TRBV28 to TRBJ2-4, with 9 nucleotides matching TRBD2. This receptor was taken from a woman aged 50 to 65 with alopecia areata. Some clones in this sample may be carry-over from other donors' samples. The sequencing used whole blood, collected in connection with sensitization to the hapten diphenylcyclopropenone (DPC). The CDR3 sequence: CASSLSGTSLVKNIQYF. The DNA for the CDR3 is TGTGCCAGCAGTTTATCCGGGACTAGCCTTGTCAAAAACATTCAGTACTTC.